The T cell receptor beta chain under discussion was sequenced for a study of cytomegalovirus exposure and HLA in healthy donors. The PCR used 60 Vbeta and 13 Jbeta primers. Some clones are missing from TCRdb's copy, which holds only in-frame ones; the method was immunoSEQ multiplex PCR. The data hold under 200,000 clones, with approximately 80% observed a single time. V shed 5 bases and J shed 5 bases, with 18 bases lying between them. The germline CDR1 and CDR2 sequences are SGHAT and FQNNGV. The CDR3 consists of 15 residues. This chain joins TRBV11-2 and TRBJ2-5, with D tentatively TRBD2 (7 bases). The receptor was isolated from a woman in her 50s in good health and CMV-seropositive. The sample consisted of PBMCs. CDR3 region: CASSKNRGAGETQYF. The CDR3 DNA is TGTGCCAGCAGCAAGAATCGGGGGGCCGGGGAGACCCAGTACTTC.